The 31 T cell receptor beta chains reported below all come from one sample, sequenced in a study of blood T cell repertoires in COVID-19. Method: immunoSEQ multiplex PCR; TCRdb's copy keeps in-frame clones and lacks some. The data contain about 74,000 clones, roughly 91% of them singletons. The material sequenced was peripheral blood. The receptors come from a woman of 80 years or more with active or convalescent COVID-19.

The chain carries TRBV2 and TRBJ2-5; 10 nucleotides align to TRBD2. The CDR3 sequence is 17 residues long. Germline CDR1 SNHLY, CDR2 FYNNEI. After removal of 2 bases from V and 3 bases from J, the junction contained 9 bases not matched to a gene. CDR3 residues: CASSESLHLAGEETQYF. The CDR3 DNA reads as TGTGCCAGCAGTGAATCCCTTCATCTAGCGGGGGAAGAGACCCAGTACTTC.

The rearrangement links TRBV2 to TRBJ1-6; TRBD1 matches 7 bases. Germline V gives CDR1 SNHLY, CDR2 FYNNEI. This CDR3 has 14 amino acids. V dropped 3 bases and J dropped 8; count of bases not matched to a gene: 4. This CDR3 is CASSDGTEHSPLHF. CDR3 nucleotide sequence: TGTGCCAGCAGTGACGGGACAGAGCATTCACCCCTCCACTTT.

In its sample, this clone was seen a few times. This chain links TRBV18 with TRBJ2-7, with 7 bases matching TRBD1. CDR1 KGHSH and CDR2 LQKENI come from the germline V gene. V shed 3 bases and J 4 bases; nucleotides not matched to a gene: 3. This CDR3 has 13 amino acids. Written as DNA, the CDR3 is TGTGCCAGCTCACCGGGACAGAATTACGAGCAGTACTTC. This codes for CASSPGQNYEQYF. Full variable domain (missing parts from reference TRBV18 and TRBJ2-7): NAGVMQNPRHLVRRRGQEARLRCSPMKGHSHVYWYRQLPEEGLKFMVYLQKENIIDESGMPKERFSAEFPKEGPSILRIQQVVRGDSAAYFCASSPGQNYEQYFGPGTRLTVT.

The V call is TRBV19, the J call TRBJ1-5; D remains unclear. CDR3 length: 16 amino acids. The V end lost 6 bases, the J end lost 2 bases, and 17 bases lay between the germline ends. Germline V gene lookup returns CDR1 LNHDA and CDR2 SQIVND (reference sequence). CDR3 sequence (DNA): TGTGCCAGTAGCCCAGACTCGGGGTGGGGCAATCAGCCCCAGCATTTT. Its protein product is CASSPDSGWGNQPQHF.

The gene calls are TRBV10-2 and TRBJ1-1; 9 bases fit TRBD1. V was clipped by 4 bases and J by 3 bases; unmatched bases: 3. CDR1 WSHSY and CDR2 SAAADI come from the germline V gene. This CDR3 spans 14 amino acids. The CDR3 DNA reads TGCGCCAGCAGTGCGCGGACAGGGGACACTGAAGCTTTCTTT. As protein: CASSARTGDTEAFF.

The J gene is TRBJ1-2, the V gene TRBV28; D is unclear. Germline lookup yields CDR1 MDHEN and CDR2 SYDVKM. Trimming removed 5 bases at V and 3 bases at J, with 7 bases between. CDR3 length: 12 residues. The chain's CDR3 is CASSTTHYGYTF. The DNA for the CDR3 is TGTGCCAGCAGTACAACGCACTATGGCTACACCTTC.

The rearrangement uses TRBV6-1 and TRBJ2-5; 8 bases align to TRBD2. Trimming removed 2 bases from V and 4 bases from J; junction bases left unmatched: 6. Germline V gives CDR1 MNHNS, CDR2 SASEGT. The CDR3 is 15 amino acids. The CDR3 region has the DNA TGTGCCAGCAGTGAAAATATAAGCGGGGGAGAGACCCAGTACTTC. It yields the protein CASSENISGGETQYF.

This clone was counted a few times. The chain employs TRBV5-1 and TRBJ1-4; TRBD1 is a possible D gene (6 bases). Trimming left V 4 bases short and J 0 bases short, with 10 bases between. The V gene's germline CDR1 is SGHRS and CDR2 YFSETQ. CDR3 length equals 15 residues. The CDR3 DNA reads TGCGCCAGCAGCCCCCAGGGGTCAACTAATGAAAAACTGTTTTTT. Its protein is CASSPQGSTNEKLFF.

The V and J genes are TRBV3-1 (or the pseudogene TRBV3-2) and TRBJ2-1; the match to TRBD2 covers 11 bases. The J segment lost 4 bases and the V segment lost 4 bases, leaving 6 bases of the junction unmatched. Per the germline V gene, CDR1 is LGHDT and CDR2 is YNNKEL (reference sequence). This CDR3 comprises 16 residues. CDR3 residues: CASSPPSGGTYNEQFF. The DNA of the CDR3 is TGTGCCAGCAGCCCGCCTAGCGGGGGGACTTACAATGAGCAGTTCTTC.

The chain links TRBV10-3 to TRBJ1-1; a possible D gene is TRBD1 (6 bases). Per the germline V gene, CDR1 is ENHRY and CDR2 is SYGVKD. Trimming took 3 bases from V and 2 from J, leaving 13 bases between them. The CDR3 consists of 15 residues. The CDR3 coding sequence is TGTGCCATCAGTGAACAGGGACTAGGTAACACTGAAGCTTTCTTT. Its translation is CAISEQGLGNTEAFF.

V usage is TRBV5-1 and J usage is TRBJ1-1; TRBD1 might be the D (6 bases). V was clipped by 3 bases and J by 2 bases, with 20 bases between them. Germline V gene sequence: CDR1 SGHRS, CDR2 YFSETQ. The CDR3 runs to 17 residues. As DNA, the CDR3 is TGCGCCAGCAGCTCGAAAACAGGGAATCCGGCTAACACTGAAGCTTTCTTT. This sequence encodes CASSSKTGNPANTEAFF.

This chain uses TRBV6-2 or TRBV6-3 with TRBJ1-1; D is uncertain. Germline-derived CDR1 and CDR2 are MNHEY and SVGEGT. The CDR3 has 11 residues. V was cut by 6 bases and J by 7 bases, with 9 bases left in between. Here the CDR3 reads CASSTGSEAFF. In DNA, the CDR3 is TGTGCCAGCAGCACCGGGAGTGAAGCTTTCTTT.

This clone was observed a few times. V gene TRBV7-6 combines with J gene TRBJ2-2; 12 bases align to TRBD2. V trimming: 6 bases; J trimming: 2 bases; junction bases outside the gene matches: 4. The CDR3 has 16 amino acids. Looked up from germline, CDR1 is SGHVS and CDR2 is FNYEAQ. The CDR3: CASRRLAGDNTGELFF. CDR3 DNA: TGTGCCAGCAGAAGACTAGCGGGGGATAACACCGGGGAGCTGTTTTTT.

This rearrangement joins TRBV19 to TRBJ1-2; TRBD1 is a possible D gene (6 bases). Germline CDR1 is LNHDA and CDR2 is SQIVND (reference sequence). The CDR3 is made up of 16 amino acids. V was pared by 4 bases and J by 6 bases, with 21 bases between. The CDR3 DNA sequence: TGTGCCAGTAGTACCCAGGACAGATTTGGTCTGGATGGCTACACCTTC. Protein product: CASSTQDRFGLDGYTF.

The genes are TRBV4-3 and TRBJ2-1; 7 bases fit TRBD2. V dropped 8 bases and J dropped 10; count of bases not matched to a gene: 11. CDR3 length: 13 residues. The germline CDR1 and CDR2 sequences are LGHNA and YSLEER. The CDR3 sequence: CASGSGVAREQFF. CDR3 coding DNA: TGCGCCAGCGGGAGCGGGGTCGCGCGGGAGCAGTTCTTC.

This rearrangement joins TRBV2 to TRBJ1-2, with 11 nucleotides matching TRBD1. Germline V gives CDR1 SNHLY, CDR2 FYNNEI. The CDR3 length is 13 residues. V shed 2 bases and J 10 bases; nucleotides not matched to a gene: 3. The CDR3 nucleotides read TGTGCCAGCAGTGAATCGGGACAGGGGGTCTACACCTTC. Its translation is CASSESGQGVYTF.

The chain couples TRBV4-1 to TRBJ1-3; 7 nucleotides line up with TRBD1. Trimming removed 3 bases from V and 3 bases from J; junction bases left unmatched: 11. This CDR3 has 17 amino acids. CDR1 is MGHRA and CDR2 is YSYEKL in the germline V gene. The CDR3 DNA is TGCGCCAGCAGCCAGGCACCTCAGGGGGTCGGTGGAAACACCATATATTTT. Translating gives CASSQAPQGVGGNTIYF.

V gene TRBV11-3 combines with J gene TRBJ1-1; a possible D gene is TRBD1 (5 bases). The CDR3 loop spans 12 amino acids. Trimming pared 9 bases from V and 10 bases from J, leaving 18 bases between. CDR1 and CDR2 from the germline V gene are SGHNT and YENEEA. The CDR3 is CARWISREGAFF. In DNA form, the CDR3 reads TGTGCCAGATGGATAAGCAGGGAGGGAGCTTTCTTT.

V is TRBV18 and J is TRBJ1-5; D is possibly TRBD1 (5 bases). Germline CDR1 is KGHSH and CDR2 is LQKENI. CDR3 size: 14 residues. Trimming stripped 6 bases from V and 2 bases from J, with 11 bases between. The CDR3: CASSGGDRNQPQHF. DNA for the CDR3: TGTGCCAGCTCCGGGGGGGATCGCAATCAGCCCCAGCATTTT.

The chain joins TRBV28 to TRBJ1-2; D call uncertain. Trimming left V 7 bases short and J 3 bases short, with 12 bases between. Germline V gene sequence: CDR1 MDHEN, CDR2 SYDVKM. The CDR3 totals 13 residues. The CDR3 here is CASTLSGDYGYTF. CDR3 nucleotides: TGTGCCAGCACCCTATCCGGGGACTATGGCTACACCTTC.

The table lists this clone with a few counts. The chain couples TRBV6-5 to TRBJ1-2; 8 bases are shared with TRBD1. Germline lookup yields CDR1 MNHEY and CDR2 SVGAGI. With V trimmed by 2 bases and J by 2 bases, 7 bases remained unmatched. This CDR3 contains 16 residues. The CDR3 DNA reads as TGTGCCAGCAGTTACACCCGGACAGGGCCCAACTATGGCTACACCTTC. Translating it yields CASSYTRTGPNYGYTF.

The chain employs TRBV4-1 and TRBJ2-7, with D perhaps matching TRBD2 (7 bases). Trimming pared 0 bases from V and 7 bases from J, leaving 16 bases between. CDR1 and CDR2 from the germline V gene are MGHRA and YSYEKL. The CDR3 has 15 residues. CDR3 coding DNA: TGCGCCAGCAGCCAAGAAAGGGGGGGTTTGAGGGAGCAGTACTTC. Amino acid sequence: CASSQERGGLREQYF.

V gene TRBV4-1 combines with J gene TRBJ1-2, with no clear D. CDR3 length: 14 residues. The germline gives CDR1 MGHRA, CDR2 YSYEKL. Trimming took off 1 base at V and 4 bases at J, with 10 bases between the two ends. The CDR3 is CASSQVLEIYGYTF. The CDR3 DNA is TGCGCCAGCAGCCAAGTCCTAGAGATCTATGGCTACACCTTC.

Notes on this clone: One junction end does not reproduce the germline sequence, and a read error may be involved. This sequence joins TRBV7-7 and TRBJ2-1; D gene uncertain. This CDR3 region has 15 residues. Per the germline V gene, CDR1 is SSHAT and CDR2 is FNYEAQ (reference sequence). CDR3 sequence (DNA): TGTGCTAGCAGCTTAGCCCAGGCCTTCGGAAATGAGCAGTTCTTC. It is translated as CASSLAQAFGNEQFF.

The rearrangement uses TRBV7-6 and TRBJ1-1; D gene ambiguous. The CDR3 runs 15 residues. Germline values: CDR1 SGHVS, CDR2 FNYEAQ. V was cut by 3 bases and J by 0 bases, with 11 bases left in between. CDR3 sequence: CASSFHPGMNTEAFF. In nucleotides, the CDR3 is TGTGCCAGCAGCTTCCACCCGGGTATGAACACTGAAGCTTTCTTT. Filled out from reference TRBV7-6 and TRBJ1-1, the complete variable domain reads GAGVSQSPRYKVTKRGQDVALRCDPISGHVSLYWYRQALGQGPEFLTYFNYEAQQDKSGLPNDRFSAERPEGSISTLTIQRTEQRDSAMYRCASSFHPGMNTEAFFGQGTRLTVV.

The chain uses TRBV4-2 and TRBJ2-7, with D perhaps matching TRBD1 (5 bases). Between the trimmed V and J ends, which lost 1 base and 1 base, there was a span of 8 bases. CDR3 size: 14 residues. Germline-derived CDR1 and CDR2 are LGHNA and YNFKEQ. CDR3 protein: CASSQADNSYEQYF. In DNA form, the CDR3 reads TGTGCCAGCAGCCAAGCGGACAATTCCTACGAGCAGTACTTC.

Regarding this clone: Other DNA sequences in the sample encode the same CDR3. The chain employs TRBV9 and TRBJ1-1, with 8 bases identical to TRBD1. V gave up 2 bases and J gave up 5 bases; unmatched junction bases: 5. The CDR3 sequence is 14 residues long. Germline V lookup: CDR1 SGDLS, CDR2 YYNGEE. The CDR3 sequence: CASSVGQGRTEAFF. In nucleotides, the CDR3 is TGTGCCAGCAGCGTCGGACAGGGAAGGACTGAAGCTTTCTTT.

This clone was seen a single time. The chain links TRBV9 to TRBJ2-5; TRBD2 agrees at 15 bases. This CDR3 is 17 amino acids long. In germline, CDR1 is SGDLS, CDR2 YYNGEE. J gave up 1 base and V 5 bases, and 6 bases lay outside the gene matches. This CDR3 reads CASSPGLAGGRQETQYF. CDR3 in DNA: TGTGCCAGCAGTCCTGGACTAGCGGGGGGGCGCCAAGAGACCCAGTACTTC. Drawing the rest from reference TRBV9 and TRBJ2-5, the complete variable domain is DSGVTQTPKHLITATGQRVTLRCSPRSGDLSVYWYQQSLDQGLQFLIQYYNGEERAKGNILERFSAQQFPDLHSELNLSSLELGDSALYFCASSPGLAGGRQETQYFGPGTRLLVL.

The chain combines TRBV27 with TRBJ1-3, with D possibly matching TRBD1 (5 bases). CDR1 MNHEY and CDR2 SMNVEV come from the germline V gene (reference sequence). This CDR3 is built from 13 residues. V was shortened by 10 bases and J by 3 bases, with 13 bases between the two germline ends. The CDR3 sequence: CATKGLGGNTIYF. The CDR3 coding sequence is TGTGCCACCAAGGGGTTGGGTGGAAACACCATATATTTT.

CDR3 DNA: TGTGCCAGCAGTCTAGCGGGGGGGCTCTACAATGAGCAGTTCTTC. Translated, it gives CASSLAGGLYNEQFF. The rearrangement uses TRBV2 and TRBJ2-1; 12 bases line up with TRBD2. V lost 5 bases, J lost 3 bases, and 2 bases stayed unmatched. CDR1 and CDR2 from the germline V gene are SNHLY and FYNNEI. The CDR3 sequence is 15 residues long.

J is TRBJ2-1 and V is TRBV28; the D is unclear. The CDR3 length is 15 residues. Germline V lookup: CDR1 MDHEN, CDR2 SYDVKM. Deletions cut 7 bases from V and 3 bases from J, with 16 bases between. CDR3 in amino acids: CASTLREPHYNEQFF. The CDR3 bases are TGTGCCAGCACGTTACGCGAGCCCCACTACAATGAGCAGTTCTTC.